This TCR beta chain was sequenced during a study of shared clonotypes between healthy human individuals. The wider study: The donor group consisted of a couple of women and a few men, aged 18 to 49. Study conclusions and caveats: A generally larger estimated richness was seen in naive subsets than in memory subsets. A handful of donors showed sharing of around 5% of naive CD4 clonotypes.

As for this clone: Its antigen remains unknown. Other DNA sequences in this specimen translate into the identical CDR3.

The assay used deep level. Only in-frame clones appear in the TCRdb table, and some are missing; sequencing was by immunoSEQ multiplex PCR. The table shows just over 2,000,000 clones, with approximately 94% occurring only once. CD45RO negativity and positive selection for CCR7 defined naive CD8 cells, a population that excluded terminally differentiated effector memory CD45RA+ cells. The CDR3 covers 13 residues. Trimming left V 2 bases short and J 2 bases short, with 6 bases between. Germline CDR1 and CDR2: MNHEY and SVGAGI. The chain has TRBV6-5 and TRBJ1-2; D call uncertain. The TCR originated in a young man in good health. Material for sequencing was naive CD8+ T cells sorted from blood. The DNA of the CDR3 is TGTGCCAGCAGTTACGGCCAGAACTATGGCTACACCTTC. Translation gives CASSYGQNYGYTF.